Each of the 8 T cell receptor beta chains below was sequenced from the same sample in a study of PD-1 blockade in classical Hodgkin lymphoma. Regarding time point: cycle 4 day 1 (C4D1), after six to seven weeks of nivolumab. Exposure to brentuximab vedotin varied, and each patient had relapsed following autologous stem cell transplantation. Sequencing used immunoSEQ multiplex PCR; TCRdb keeps in-frame clones, though not all of them. The table includes 34,000 or so clones, about 81% detected once. The source was peripheral blood mononuclear cells (PBMCs), collected before the fourth cycle of nivolumab. These receptors came from a human donor with classical Hodgkin lymphoma.

The rearrangement joins TRBV29-1 to TRBJ1-2, with D possibly being TRBD1 (6 bases). The CDR3 has 13 residues. The germline CDR1 and CDR2 sequences are SQVTM and ANQGSEA. The germline V and J ends were trimmed by 4 bases and 6 bases, with 15 bases remaining between them. Here the CDR3 reads CSVATGQGHGYTF. The CDR3 DNA sequence: TGCAGCGTTGCTACGGGACAAGGTCATGGCTACACCTTC.

This clone has only a few counts. The chain joins TRBV6-6 to TRBJ1-4; tentative D call: TRBD1 (5 bases). CDR1 is MNHNY, CDR2 SVGAGI, per germline (reference sequence). This CDR3 is 12 amino acids long. Deletions cut 10 bases from V and 5 bases from J, with 11 bases between. This CDR3 is CATRDANEKLFF. The CDR3 DNA sequence: TGTGCCACCCGGGACGCGAATGAAAAACTGTTTTTT.

This clone was observed a handful of times. This chain joins TRBV9 and TRBJ2-1; perhaps D is TRBD1 or TRBD2 (5 bases each). Germline CDR1 reads SGDLS; CDR2 reads YYNGEE. The CDR3 consists of 14 residues. V was pared by 0 bases and J by 10 bases, with 14 bases between. The CDR3 DNA reads as TGTGCCAGCAGCGTAGGAGGTAGCGAGGGGGAGCAGTTCTTC. Translating it yields CASSVGGSEGEQFF.

The gene calls are TRBV5-7 and TRBJ2-2; the D is unclear. TRBV5-7 has ORF status, its function being uncertain. The V gene lost 7 bases and the J gene lost 3 bases, with 13 bases spanning the gap. This CDR3 is built from 14 residues. The chain's CDR3 is CASGLSLHTGELFF. DNA of the CDR3: TGTGCCAGCGGTTTGTCACTACACACCGGGGAGCTGTTTTTT.

The chain is built from TRBV11-3 and TRBJ2-5; D may be TRBD2 (6 bases). CDR3 length: 14 residues. Germline values: CDR1 SGHNT, CDR2 YENEEA. Deletions cut 5 bases from V and 4 bases from J, with 14 bases between. The CDR3 region is CASSPLRGGETQYF. The CDR3 coding sequence is TGTGCCAGCAGCCCGCTCCGGGGAGGAGAGACCCAGTACTTC.

The chain is built from TRBV19 and TRBJ1-5; 9 bases are shared with TRBD1. The CDR3 covers 15 residues. V shed 2 bases, J shed 6 bases, and the junction held 5 bases outside the gene matches. The germline CDR1 and CDR2 sequences are LNHDA and SQIVND (reference sequence). The CDR3 DNA is TGTGCCAGTAGTATACGGACAGGGGATTTTCAGCCCCAGCATTTT. The encoded protein is CASSIRTGDFQPQHF.

The rearrangement joins TRBV9 to TRBJ2-3; TRBD2 is a possible D gene (5 bases). The CDR3 sequence is 14 residues long. V lost 1 base and J 2 bases, leaving 8 bases between the germline ends. Germline V gene lookup returns CDR1 SGDLS and CDR2 YYNGEE. DNA of the CDR3: TGTGCCAGCAGCGTAACTAGTCACACAGATACGCAGTATTTT. This gives the protein CASSVTSHTDTQYF.

This chain links TRBV7-2 with TRBJ1-1, with unresolved D. The CDR3 has 15 amino acids. V lost 1 base to trimming and J lost 5 bases, with 14 bases between them. Germline V gene lookup returns CDR1 SGHTA and CDR2 FQGNSA. CDR3 DNA sequence: TGTGCCAGCAGCTTAGGAGGCGTTGCGGGGACTGAAGCTTTCTTT. It yields the protein CASSLGGVAGTEAFF.